The 6 T cell receptor beta chains in this list originate from one sample, sequenced in a study of radiotherapy plus CTLA-4 blockade in lung cancer. Sequencing used immunoSEQ multiplex PCR; TCRdb keeps in-frame clones, though not all of them. The sample contains 100,000 or so clones, roughly 80% of which appear only once. This specimen was peripheral blood, taken from a patient treated with radiotherapy plus ipilimumab. These receptors all stem from a human donor with non-small cell lung cancer that progressed on radiotherapy plus ipilimumab.

The genes are TRBV5-6 and TRBJ2-3; weak D call: TRBD1 (6 bases). Germline V gene lookup returns CDR1 SGHDT and CDR2 YYEEEE. V lost 5 bases to trimming and J lost 2 bases, with 9 bases between them. The CDR3 has 13 residues. This CDR3 reads CASSGQITDTQYF. The CDR3 DNA sequence: TGTGCCAGCAGTGGACAGATCACAGATACGCAGTATTTT.

The gene calls are TRBV6-6 and TRBJ2-7; TRBD1 matches at 9 bases. The CDR3 runs to 14 residues. The germline CDR1 and CDR2 sequences are MNHNY and SVGAGI (reference sequence). V shed 6 bases, J shed 6 bases, and the junction held 9 bases outside the gene matches. CDR3 coding DNA: TGTGCCAGCAGCGGGAGGACAGGGGTTGGCGAGCAGTACTTC. It specifies CASSGRTGVGEQYF.

This chain links TRBV7-2 with TRBJ2-7; 7 bases line up with TRBD1. Looked up from germline, CDR1 is SGHTA and CDR2 is FQGNSA. The CDR3 contains 16 residues. Germline trimming cut 1 base from V and 2 bases from J; bases unmatched to any gene: 8. CDR3 amino acids: CASSLGMGTVTYEQYF. The DNA for the CDR3 is TGTGCCAGCAGCTTAGGCATGGGGACAGTAACCTACGAGCAGTACTTC.

The J gene is TRBJ2-7, the V gene TRBV10-3; D uncertain. This CDR3 contains 16 residues. The V end lost 0 bases, the J end lost 1 base, and 13 bases lay between the germline ends. Germline CDR1 and CDR2: ENHRY and SYGVKD. For the CDR3, the DNA is TGTGCCATCAGTGAGTCGAGTGGCGGAATATCCTACGAGCAGTACGTC. It translates to CAISESSGGISYEQYV.

The rearrangement links TRBV9 to TRBJ2-1; no clear D gene. The CDR3 runs 13 residues. V was pared by 1 base and J by 6 bases, with 8 bases between. In germline, CDR1 is SGDLS, CDR2 YYNGEE. CDR3: CASSVQTGNEQFF. In DNA, the CDR3 is TGTGCCAGCAGCGTACAAACCGGCAATGAGCAGTTCTTC. The complete variable domain, with remaining parts taken from reference TRBV9 and TRBJ2-1, reads DSGVTQTPKHLITATGQRVTLRCSPRSGDLSVYWYQQSLDQGLQFLIQYYNGEERAKGNILERFSAQQFPDLHSELNLSSLELGDSALYFCASSVQTGNEQFFGPGTRLTVL.

The V call is TRBV11-2, the J call TRBJ2-2; D is uncertain. The CDR3 length is 13 residues. V dropped 5 bases and J dropped 3 bases, with 7 bases sitting between them. Germline V gene sequence: CDR1 SGHAT, CDR2 FQNNGV. CDR3 in DNA: TGTGCCAGCAGCCAAAGGGACACCGGGGAGCTGTTTTTT. This encodes CASSQRDTGELFF.